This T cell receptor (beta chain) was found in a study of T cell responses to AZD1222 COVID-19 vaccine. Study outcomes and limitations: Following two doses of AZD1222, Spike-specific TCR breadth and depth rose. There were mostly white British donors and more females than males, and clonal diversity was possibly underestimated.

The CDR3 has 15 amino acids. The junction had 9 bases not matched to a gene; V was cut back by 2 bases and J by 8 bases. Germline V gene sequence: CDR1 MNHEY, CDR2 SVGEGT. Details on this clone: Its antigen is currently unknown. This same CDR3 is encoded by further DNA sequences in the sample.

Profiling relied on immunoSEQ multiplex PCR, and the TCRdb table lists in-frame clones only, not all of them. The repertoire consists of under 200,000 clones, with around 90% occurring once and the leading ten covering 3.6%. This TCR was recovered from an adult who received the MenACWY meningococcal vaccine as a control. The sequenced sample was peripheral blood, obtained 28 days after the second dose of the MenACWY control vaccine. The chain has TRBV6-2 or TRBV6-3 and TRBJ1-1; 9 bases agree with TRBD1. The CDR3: CASSYPGQGAPEAFF. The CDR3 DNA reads TGTGCCAGCAGTTACCCGGGACAGGGCGCGCCCGAAGCTTTCTTT.